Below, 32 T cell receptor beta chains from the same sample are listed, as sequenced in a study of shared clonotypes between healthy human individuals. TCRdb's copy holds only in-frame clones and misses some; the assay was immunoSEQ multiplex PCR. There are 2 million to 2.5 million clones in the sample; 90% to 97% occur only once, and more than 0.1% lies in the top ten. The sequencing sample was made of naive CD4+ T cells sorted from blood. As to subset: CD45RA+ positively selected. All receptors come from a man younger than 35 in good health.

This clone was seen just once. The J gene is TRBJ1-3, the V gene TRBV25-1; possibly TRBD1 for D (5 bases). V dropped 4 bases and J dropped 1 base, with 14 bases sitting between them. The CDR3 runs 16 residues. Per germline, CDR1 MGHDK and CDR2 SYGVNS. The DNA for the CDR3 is TGTGCCAGCAGTGGCCGCAGGGAAAATTCTGGAAACACCATATATTTT. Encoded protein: CASSGRRENSGNTIYF.

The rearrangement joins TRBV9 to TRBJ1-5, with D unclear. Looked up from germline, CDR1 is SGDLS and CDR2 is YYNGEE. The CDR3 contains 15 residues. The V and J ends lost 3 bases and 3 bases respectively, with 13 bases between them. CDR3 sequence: CASSEADGFNQPQHF. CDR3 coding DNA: TGTGCCAGCAGCGAGGCGGACGGATTCAATCAGCCCCAGCATTTT.

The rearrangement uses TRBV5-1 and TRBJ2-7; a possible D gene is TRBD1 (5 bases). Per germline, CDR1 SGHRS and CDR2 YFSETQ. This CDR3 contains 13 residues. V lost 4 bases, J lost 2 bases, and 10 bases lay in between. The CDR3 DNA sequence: TGCGCCAGCAGCCCGACAGTACCCTACGAGCAGTACTTC. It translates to CASSPTVPYEQYF.

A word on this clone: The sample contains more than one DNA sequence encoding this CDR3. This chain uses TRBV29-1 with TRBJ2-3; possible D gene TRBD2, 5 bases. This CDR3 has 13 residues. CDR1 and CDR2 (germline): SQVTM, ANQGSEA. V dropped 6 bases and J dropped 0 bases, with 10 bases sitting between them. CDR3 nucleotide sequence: TGCAGCGTGCGGGTAGCGAGCACAGATACGCAGTATTTT. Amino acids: CSVRVASTDTQYF.

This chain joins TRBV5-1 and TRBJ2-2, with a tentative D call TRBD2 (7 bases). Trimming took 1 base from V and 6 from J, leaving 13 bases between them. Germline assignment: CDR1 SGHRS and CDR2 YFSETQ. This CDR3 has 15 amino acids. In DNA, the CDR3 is TGCGCCAGCAGCTTGAATACAGGGAGGGCCGGGGAGCTGTTTTTT. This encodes CASSLNTGRAGELFF.

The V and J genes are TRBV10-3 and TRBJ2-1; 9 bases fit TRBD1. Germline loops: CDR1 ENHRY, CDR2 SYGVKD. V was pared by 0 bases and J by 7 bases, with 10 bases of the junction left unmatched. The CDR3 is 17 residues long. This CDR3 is CAISESRPGQGGNEQFF. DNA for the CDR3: TGTGCCATCAGTGAGTCTAGGCCGGGACAGGGTGGTAATGAGCAGTTCTTC.

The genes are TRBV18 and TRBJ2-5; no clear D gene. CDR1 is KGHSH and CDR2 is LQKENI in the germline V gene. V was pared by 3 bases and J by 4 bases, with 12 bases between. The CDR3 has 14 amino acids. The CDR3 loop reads CASSPLSVRETQYF. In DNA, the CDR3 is TGTGCCAGCTCACCTCTTAGTGTAAGAGAGACCCAGTACTTC.

The CDR3, as DNA: TGTGCCAGCACCCGTCAGGGATCTGAAGCTTTCTTT. Protein sequence: CASTRQGSEAFF. The chain uses TRBV2 and TRBJ1-1, with a tentative D call TRBD1 (5 bases). From germline, CDR1 is SNHLY and CDR2 FYNNEI. V lost 7 bases to trimming and J lost 6 bases, with 12 bases between them. The length of the CDR3 is 12 residues. Using reference TRBV2 and TRBJ1-1 for the parts outside the CDR3, the full variable domain is EPEVTQTPSHQVTQMGQEVILRCVPISNHLYFYWYRQILGQKVEFLVSFYNNEISEKSEIFDDQFSVERPDGSNFTLKIRSTKLEDSAMYFCASTRQGSEAFFGQGTRLTVV.

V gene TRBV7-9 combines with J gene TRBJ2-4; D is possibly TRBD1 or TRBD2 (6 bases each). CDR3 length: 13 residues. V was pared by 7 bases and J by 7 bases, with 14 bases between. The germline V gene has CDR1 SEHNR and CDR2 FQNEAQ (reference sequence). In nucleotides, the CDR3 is TGTGCCAGCAATGAGGGGGGTTGGAACATTCAGTACTTC. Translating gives CASNEGGWNIQYF.

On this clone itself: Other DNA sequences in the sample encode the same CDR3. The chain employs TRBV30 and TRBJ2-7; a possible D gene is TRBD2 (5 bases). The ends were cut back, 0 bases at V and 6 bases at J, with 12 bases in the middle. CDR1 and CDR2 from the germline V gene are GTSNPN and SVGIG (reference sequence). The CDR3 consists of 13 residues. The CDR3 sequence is CAWSVRGSGEQYF. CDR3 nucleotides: TGTGCCTGGAGTGTACGGGGTTCTGGCGAGCAGTACTTC. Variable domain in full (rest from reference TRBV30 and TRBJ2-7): SQTIHQWPATLVQPVGSPLSLECTVEGTSNPNLYWYRQAAGRGLQLLFYSVGIGQISSEVPQNLSASRPQDRQFILSSKKLLLSDSGFYLCAWSVRGSGEQYFGPGTRLTVT.

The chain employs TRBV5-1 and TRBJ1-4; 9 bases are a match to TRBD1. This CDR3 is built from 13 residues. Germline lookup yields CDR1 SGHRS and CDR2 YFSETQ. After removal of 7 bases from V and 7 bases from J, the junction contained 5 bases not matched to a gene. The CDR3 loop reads CASRTGEGEKLFF. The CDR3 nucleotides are TGCGCCAGCCGGACAGGGGAGGGTGAAAAACTGTTTTTT.

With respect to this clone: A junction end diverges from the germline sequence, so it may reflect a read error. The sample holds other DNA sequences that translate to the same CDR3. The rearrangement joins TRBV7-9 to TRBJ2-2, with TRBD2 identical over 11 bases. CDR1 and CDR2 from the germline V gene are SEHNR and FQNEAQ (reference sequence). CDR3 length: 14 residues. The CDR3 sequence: CASSLAGGTGELFF. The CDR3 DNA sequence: TGTGCCAGCAGCCTAGCGGGAGGCACCGGGGAGCTGTTTTTT. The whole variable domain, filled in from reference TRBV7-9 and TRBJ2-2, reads DTGVSQNPRHKITKRGQNVTFRCDPISEHNRLYWYRQTLGQGPEFLTYFQNEAQLEKSRLLSDRFSAERPKGSFSTLEIQRTEQGDSAMYLCASSLAGGTGELFFGEGSRLTVL.

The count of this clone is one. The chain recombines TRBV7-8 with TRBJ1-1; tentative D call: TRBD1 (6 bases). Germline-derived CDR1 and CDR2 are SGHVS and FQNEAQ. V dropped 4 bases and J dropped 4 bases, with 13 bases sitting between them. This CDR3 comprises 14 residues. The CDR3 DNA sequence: TGTGCCAGCAGCTCACAGGGAGGGTCCACTGAAGCTTTCTTT. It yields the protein CASSSQGGSTEAFF.

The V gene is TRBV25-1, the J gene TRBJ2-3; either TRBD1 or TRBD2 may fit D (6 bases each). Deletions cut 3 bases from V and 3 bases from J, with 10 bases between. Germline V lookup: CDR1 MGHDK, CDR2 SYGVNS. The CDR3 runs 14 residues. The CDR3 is CASSDRGGTDTQYF. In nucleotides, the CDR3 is TGTGCCAGCAGTGATCGAGGGGGGACAGATACGCAGTATTTT.

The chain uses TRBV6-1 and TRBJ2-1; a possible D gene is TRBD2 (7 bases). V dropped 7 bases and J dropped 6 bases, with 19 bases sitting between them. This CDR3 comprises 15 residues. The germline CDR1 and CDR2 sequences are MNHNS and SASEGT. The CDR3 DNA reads TGTGCCAGCACCTCGCGTTGGGGGGGCCCCAATGAGCAGTTCTTC. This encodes CASTSRWGGPNEQFF.

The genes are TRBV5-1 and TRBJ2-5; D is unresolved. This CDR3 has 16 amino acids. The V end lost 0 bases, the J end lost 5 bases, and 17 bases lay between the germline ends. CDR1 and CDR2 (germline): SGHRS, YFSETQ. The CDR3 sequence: CASSLGWSAGQETQYF. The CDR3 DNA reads TGCGCCAGCAGCTTGGGATGGTCGGCAGGTCAGGAGACCCAGTACTTC.

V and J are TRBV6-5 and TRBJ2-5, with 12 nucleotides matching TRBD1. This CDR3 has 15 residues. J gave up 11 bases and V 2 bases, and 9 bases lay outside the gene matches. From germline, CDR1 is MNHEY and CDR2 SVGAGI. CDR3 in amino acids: CASSYQPGQGATQYF. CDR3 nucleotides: TGTGCCAGCAGTTACCAACCGGGACAGGGGGCGACTCAGTACTTC.

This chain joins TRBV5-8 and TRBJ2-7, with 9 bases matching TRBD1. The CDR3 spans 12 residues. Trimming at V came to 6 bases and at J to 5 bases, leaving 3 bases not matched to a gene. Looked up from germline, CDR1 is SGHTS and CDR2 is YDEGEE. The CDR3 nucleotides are TGTGCCAGCATTACAGGGGGCGACGAGCAGTACTTC. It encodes CASITGGDEQYF.

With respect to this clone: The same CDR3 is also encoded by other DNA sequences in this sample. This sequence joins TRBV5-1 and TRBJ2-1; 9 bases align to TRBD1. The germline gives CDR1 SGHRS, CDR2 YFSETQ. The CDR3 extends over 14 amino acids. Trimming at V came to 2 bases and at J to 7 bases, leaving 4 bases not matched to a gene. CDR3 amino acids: CASSLEDRGNEQFF. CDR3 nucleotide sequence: TGCGCCAGCAGCTTAGAGGACAGGGGAAATGAGCAGTTCTTC.

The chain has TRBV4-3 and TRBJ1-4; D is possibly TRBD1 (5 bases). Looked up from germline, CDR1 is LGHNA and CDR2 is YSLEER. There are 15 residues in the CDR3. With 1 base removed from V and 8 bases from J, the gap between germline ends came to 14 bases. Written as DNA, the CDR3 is TGCGCCAGCAGCCAAGCGGGGGGAATAGGGGAAAAACTGTTTTTT. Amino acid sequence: CASSQAGGIGEKLFF.

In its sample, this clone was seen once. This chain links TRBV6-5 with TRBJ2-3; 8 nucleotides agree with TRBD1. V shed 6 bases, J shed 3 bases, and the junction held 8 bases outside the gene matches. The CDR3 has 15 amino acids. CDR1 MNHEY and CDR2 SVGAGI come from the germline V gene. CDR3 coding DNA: TGTGCCAGCAGGGACGGACAGGGAGCGACAGATACGCAGTATTTT. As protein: CASRDGQGATDTQYF.

CDR3 amino acids: CASSVFGGQETQYF. CDR3 DNA: TGTGCCAGCAGCGTATTCGGGGGCCAAGAGACCCAGTACTTC. V and J are TRBV9 and TRBJ2-5; the D gene is possibly TRBD2 (6 bases). This CDR3 is built from 14 residues. With 1 base removed from V and 1 base from J, the gap between germline ends came to 8 bases. Germline V gene data show CDR1 as SGDLS and CDR2 as YYNGEE.

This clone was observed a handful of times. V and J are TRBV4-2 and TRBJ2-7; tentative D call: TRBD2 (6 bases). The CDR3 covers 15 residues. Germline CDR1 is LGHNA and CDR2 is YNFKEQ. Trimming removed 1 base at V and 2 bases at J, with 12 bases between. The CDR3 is CASSQAGTAAYEQYF. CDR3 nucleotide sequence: TGTGCCAGCAGCCAAGCCGGGACTGCCGCCTACGAGCAGTACTTC.

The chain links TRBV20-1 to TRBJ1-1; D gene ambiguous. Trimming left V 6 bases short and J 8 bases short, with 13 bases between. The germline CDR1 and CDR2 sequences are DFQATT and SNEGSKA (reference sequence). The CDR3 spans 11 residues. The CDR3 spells CSASPESEAFF. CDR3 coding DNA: TGCAGTGCCAGCCCAGAATCCGAAGCTTTCTTT.

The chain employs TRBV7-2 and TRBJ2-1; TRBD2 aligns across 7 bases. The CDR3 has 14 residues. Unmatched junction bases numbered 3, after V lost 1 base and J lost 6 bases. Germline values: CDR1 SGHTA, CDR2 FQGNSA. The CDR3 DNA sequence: TGTGCCAGCAGCTTAGATTGGACTAGCAATGAGCAGTTCTTC. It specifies CASSLDWTSNEQFF.

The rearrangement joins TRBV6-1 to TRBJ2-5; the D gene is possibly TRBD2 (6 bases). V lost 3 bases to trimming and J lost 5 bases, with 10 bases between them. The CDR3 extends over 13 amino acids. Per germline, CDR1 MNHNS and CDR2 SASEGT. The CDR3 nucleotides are TGTGCCAGCAGTGAGGAGGGGCGGGAGACCCAGTACTTC. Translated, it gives CASSEEGRETQYF.

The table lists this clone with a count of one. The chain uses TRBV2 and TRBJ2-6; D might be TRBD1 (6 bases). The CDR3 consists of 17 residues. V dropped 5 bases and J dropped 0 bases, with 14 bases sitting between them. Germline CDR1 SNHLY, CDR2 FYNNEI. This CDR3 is CASSREIQGSGANVLTF. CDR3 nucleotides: TGTGCCAGCAGTCGAGAAATACAGGGCTCTGGGGCCAACGTCCTGACTTTC.

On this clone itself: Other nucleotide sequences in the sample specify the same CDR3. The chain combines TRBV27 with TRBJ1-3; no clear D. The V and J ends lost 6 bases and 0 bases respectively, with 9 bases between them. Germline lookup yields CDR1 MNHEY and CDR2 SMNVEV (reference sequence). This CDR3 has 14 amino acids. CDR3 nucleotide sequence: TGTGCCAGCAGCCCTCGGGGCTCTGGAAACACCATATATTTT. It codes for CASSPRGSGNTIYF.

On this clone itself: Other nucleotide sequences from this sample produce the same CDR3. In DNA, the CDR3 is TGTGCCAGCAGTCTGACAGGGGAGAACACTGAAGCTTTCTTT. Translated, it gives CASSLTGENTEAFF. The chain employs TRBV6-6 and TRBJ1-1; 8 bases are shared with TRBD1. This CDR3 is built from 14 residues. From germline, CDR1 is MNHNY and CDR2 SVGAGI (reference sequence). V dropped 5 bases and J dropped 1; count of bases not matched to a gene: 3.

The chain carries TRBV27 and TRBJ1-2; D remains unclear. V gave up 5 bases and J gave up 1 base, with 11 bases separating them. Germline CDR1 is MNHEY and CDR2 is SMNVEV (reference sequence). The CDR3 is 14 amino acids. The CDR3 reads CASSPMEGNYGYTF. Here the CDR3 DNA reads TGTGCCAGCAGTCCAATGGAGGGTAACTATGGCTACACCTTC.

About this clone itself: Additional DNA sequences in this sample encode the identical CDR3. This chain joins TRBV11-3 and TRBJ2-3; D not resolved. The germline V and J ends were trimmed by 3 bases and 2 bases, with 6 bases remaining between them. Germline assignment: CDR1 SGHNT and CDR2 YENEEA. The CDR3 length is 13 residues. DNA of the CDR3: TGTGCCAGCAGCTTCGGCAACACAGATACGCAGTATTTT. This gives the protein CASSFGNTDTQYF.

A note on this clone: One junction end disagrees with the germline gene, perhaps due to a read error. CDR3 sequence reads: CASSLDSSYNSPLHF. The CDR3 nucleotides are TGTGCCAGCAGCCTAGATAGCTCCTATAATTCACCCCTCCACTTT. The chain recombines TRBV11-2 with TRBJ1-6, with D unresolved. The germline gives CDR1 SGHAT, CDR2 FQNNGV. The CDR3 consists of 15 residues.